The clone carrying this T cell receptor (beta chain) has only one observation. These data originate in a study of blood T cell repertoires in COVID-19. V dropped 10 bases and J dropped 6; count of bases not matched to a gene: 4. Germline V lookup: CDR1 ENHRY, CDR2 SYGVKD. There are 11 residues in the CDR3. Method: immunoSEQ multiplex PCR; TCRdb's copy keeps in-frame clones and lacks some. The sample carries 85,000 to 120,000 clones, around 80% recorded once. The gene calls are TRBV10-3 and TRBJ2-7; 9 bases fit TRBD1. Specimen: peripheral blood. This clonotype was obtained from a man older than 75 with COVID-19, enrolled during active disease. CDR3 bases: TGTGCCACCGGGACAGGGACCGAGCAGTACTTC. Amino acids: CATGTGTEQYF.